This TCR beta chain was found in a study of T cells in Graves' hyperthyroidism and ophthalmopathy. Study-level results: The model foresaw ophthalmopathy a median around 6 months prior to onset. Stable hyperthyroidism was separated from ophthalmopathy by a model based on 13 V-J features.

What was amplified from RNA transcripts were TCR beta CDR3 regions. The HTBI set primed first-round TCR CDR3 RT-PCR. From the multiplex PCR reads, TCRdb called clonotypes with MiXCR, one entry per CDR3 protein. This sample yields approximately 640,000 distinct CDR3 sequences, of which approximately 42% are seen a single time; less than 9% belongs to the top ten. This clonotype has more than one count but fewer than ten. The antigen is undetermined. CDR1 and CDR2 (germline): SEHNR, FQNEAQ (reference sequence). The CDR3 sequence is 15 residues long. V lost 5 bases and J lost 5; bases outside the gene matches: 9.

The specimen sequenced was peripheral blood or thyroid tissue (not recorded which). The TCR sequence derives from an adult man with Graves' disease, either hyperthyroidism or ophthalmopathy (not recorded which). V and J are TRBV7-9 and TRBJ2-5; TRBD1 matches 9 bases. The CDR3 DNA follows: TGTGCCAGCAGCCAAGCGGGGACAGGGTCCGAGACCCAGTACTTC. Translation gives CASSQAGTGSETQYF. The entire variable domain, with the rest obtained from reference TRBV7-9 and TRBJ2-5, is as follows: DTGVSQNPRHKITKRGQNVTFRCDPISEHNRLYWYRQTLGQGPEFLTYFQNEAQLEKSRLLSDRFSAERPKGSFSTLEIQRTEQGDSAMYLCASSQAGTGSETQYFGPGTRLLVL.